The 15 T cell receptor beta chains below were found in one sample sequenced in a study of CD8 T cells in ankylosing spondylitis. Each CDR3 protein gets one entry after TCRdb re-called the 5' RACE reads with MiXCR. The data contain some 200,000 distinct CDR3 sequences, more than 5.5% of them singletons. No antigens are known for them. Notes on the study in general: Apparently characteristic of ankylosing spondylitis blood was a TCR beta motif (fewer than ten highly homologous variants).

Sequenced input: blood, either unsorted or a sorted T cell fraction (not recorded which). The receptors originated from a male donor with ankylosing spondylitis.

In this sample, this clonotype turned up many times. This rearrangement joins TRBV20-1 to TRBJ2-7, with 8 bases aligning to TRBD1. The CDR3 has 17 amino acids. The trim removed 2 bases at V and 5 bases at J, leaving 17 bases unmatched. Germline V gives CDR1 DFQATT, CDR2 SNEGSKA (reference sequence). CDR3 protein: CSARTNAGGSYLHEQYF. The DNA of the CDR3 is TGCAGTGCTAGAACCAATGCAGGGGGCAGTTACCTTCACGAGCAGTACTTC.

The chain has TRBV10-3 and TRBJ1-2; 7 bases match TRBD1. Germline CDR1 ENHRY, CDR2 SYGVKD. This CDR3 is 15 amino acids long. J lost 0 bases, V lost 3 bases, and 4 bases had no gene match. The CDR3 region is CAISEYTGANYGYTF. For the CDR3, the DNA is TGTGCCATCAGTGAATATACAGGGGCTAACTATGGCTACACCTTC.

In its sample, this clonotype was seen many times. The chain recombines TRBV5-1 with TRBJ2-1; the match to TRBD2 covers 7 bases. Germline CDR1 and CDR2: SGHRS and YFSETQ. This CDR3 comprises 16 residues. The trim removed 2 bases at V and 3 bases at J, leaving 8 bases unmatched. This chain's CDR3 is CASSFKRDRNYNEQFF. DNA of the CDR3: TGCGCCAGCAGCTTTAAGCGGGATAGGAACTACAATGAGCAGTTCTTC.

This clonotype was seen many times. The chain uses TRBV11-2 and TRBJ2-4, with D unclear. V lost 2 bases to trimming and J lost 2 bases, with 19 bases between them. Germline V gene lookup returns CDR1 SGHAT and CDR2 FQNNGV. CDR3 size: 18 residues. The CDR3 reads CASSLISHFPQSKNIQYF. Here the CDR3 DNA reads TGTGCCAGCAGCTTAATCTCGCATTTCCCCCAATCCAAAAACATTCAGTACTTC.

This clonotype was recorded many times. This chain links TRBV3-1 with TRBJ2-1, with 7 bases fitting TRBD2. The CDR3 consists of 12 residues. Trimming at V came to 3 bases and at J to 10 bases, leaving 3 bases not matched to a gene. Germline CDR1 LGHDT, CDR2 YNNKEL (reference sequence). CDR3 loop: CASSHRLAEQFF. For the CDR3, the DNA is TGTGCCAGCAGCCACCGACTAGCAGAGCAGTTCTTC.

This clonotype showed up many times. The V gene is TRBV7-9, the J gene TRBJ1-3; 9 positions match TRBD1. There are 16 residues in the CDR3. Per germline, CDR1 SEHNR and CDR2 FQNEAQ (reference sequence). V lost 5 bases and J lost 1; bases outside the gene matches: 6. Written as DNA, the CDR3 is TGTGCCAGCAGCATAAACAGGGGGCTTTCTGGAAACACCATATATTTT. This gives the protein CASSINRGLSGNTIYF.

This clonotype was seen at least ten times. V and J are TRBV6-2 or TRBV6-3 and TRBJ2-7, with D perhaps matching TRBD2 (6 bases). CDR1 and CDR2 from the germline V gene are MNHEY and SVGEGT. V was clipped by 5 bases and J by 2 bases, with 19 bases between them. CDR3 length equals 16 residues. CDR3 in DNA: TGTGCCAGCAGTACTGGGCTAGCGCTTAAGACCTACGAGCAGTACTTC. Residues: CASSTGLALKTYEQYF.

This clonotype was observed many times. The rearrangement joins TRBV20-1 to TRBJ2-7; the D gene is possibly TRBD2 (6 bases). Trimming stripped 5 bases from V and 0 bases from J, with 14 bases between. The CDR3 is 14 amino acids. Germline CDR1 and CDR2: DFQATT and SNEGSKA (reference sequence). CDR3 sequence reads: CSAYLRDFSYEQYF. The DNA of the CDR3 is TGCAGTGCTTATCTCCGGGACTTCTCCTACGAGCAGTACTTC.

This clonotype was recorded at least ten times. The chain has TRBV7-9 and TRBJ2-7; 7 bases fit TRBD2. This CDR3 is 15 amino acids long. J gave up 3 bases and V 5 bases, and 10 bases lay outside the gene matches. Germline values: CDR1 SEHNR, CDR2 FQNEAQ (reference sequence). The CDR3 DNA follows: TGTGCCAGCAGCGCCCTGACTAGCAAGTACTACGAGCAGTACTTC. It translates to CASSALTSKYYEQYF.

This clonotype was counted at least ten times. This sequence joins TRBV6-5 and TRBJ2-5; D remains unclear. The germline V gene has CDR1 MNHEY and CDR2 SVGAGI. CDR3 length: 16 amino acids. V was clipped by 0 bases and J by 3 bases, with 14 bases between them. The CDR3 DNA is TGTGCCAGCAGTTACTCTCCTGATGGGCTTAAAGAGACCCAGTACTTC. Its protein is CASSYSPDGLKETQYF.

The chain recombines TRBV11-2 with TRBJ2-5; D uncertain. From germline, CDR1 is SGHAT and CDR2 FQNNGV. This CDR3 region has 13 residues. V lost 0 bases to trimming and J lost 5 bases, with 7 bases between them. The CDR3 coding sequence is TGTGCCAGCAGCTTAGAGTGGCCGGAGACCCAGTACTTC. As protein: CASSLEWPETQYF.

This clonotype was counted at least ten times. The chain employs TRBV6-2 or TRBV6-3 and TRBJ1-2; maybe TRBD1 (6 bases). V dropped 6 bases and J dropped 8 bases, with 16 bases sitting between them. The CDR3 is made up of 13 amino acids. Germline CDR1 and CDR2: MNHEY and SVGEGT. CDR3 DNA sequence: TGTGCCAGCAGCCTAGACAGGTCGTTCGGCTACACCTTC. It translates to CASSLDRSFGYTF.

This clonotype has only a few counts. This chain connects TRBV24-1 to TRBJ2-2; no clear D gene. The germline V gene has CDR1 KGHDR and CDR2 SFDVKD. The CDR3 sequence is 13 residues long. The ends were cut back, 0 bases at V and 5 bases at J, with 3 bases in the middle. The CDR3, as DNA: TGTGCCACCAGTGATTTGCAGACCGGGGAGCTGTTTTTT. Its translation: CATSDLQTGELFF.

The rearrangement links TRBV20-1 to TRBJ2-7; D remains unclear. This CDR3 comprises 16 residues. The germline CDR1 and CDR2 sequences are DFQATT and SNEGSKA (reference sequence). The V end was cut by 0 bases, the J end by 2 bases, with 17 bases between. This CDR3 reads CSARDRVGVRAYEQYF. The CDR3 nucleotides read TGCAGTGCTAGAGATCGCGTCGGAGTTCGGGCCTACGAGCAGTACTTC.

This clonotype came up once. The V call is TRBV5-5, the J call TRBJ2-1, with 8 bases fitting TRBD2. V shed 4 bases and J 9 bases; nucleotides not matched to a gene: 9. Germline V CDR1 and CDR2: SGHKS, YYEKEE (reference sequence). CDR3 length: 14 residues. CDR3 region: CASSPGLALVEQFF. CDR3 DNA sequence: TGTGCCAGCAGCCCCGGACTAGCTTTAGTTGAGCAGTTCTTC. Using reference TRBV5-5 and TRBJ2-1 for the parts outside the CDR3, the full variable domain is DAGVTQSPTHLIKTRGQQVTLRCSPISGHKSVSWYQQVLGQGPQFIFQYYEKEERGRGNFPDRFSARQFPNYSSELNVNALLLGDSALYLCASSPGLALVEQFFGPGTRLTVL.